This T cell receptor beta chain was sequenced in a study of blood T cell repertoires in COVID-19. Turning to the study itself: Donors in the United States, Italy and Spain gave samples during acute or convalescent COVID-19.

The protocol was immunoSEQ multiplex PCR, while the TCRdb copy is restricted to in-frame clones and leaves out a portion. The sample includes more than 130,000 clones, roughly 86% of them seen just once. Germline lookup yields CDR1 SGHDT and CDR2 YYEEEE. Trimming took off 4 bases at V and 3 bases at J, with 16 bases between the two ends. The CDR3 has 15 amino acids. Sequencing input: peripheral blood. The clonotype was recovered from a man aged 45-60 years with active or convalescent COVID-19. This chain uses TRBV5-6 with TRBJ1-2; TRBD1 might be the D (5 bases). The DNA of the CDR3 is TGTGCCAGCAGCACCAGGCGGGGACGTGACTATGGCTACACCTTC. Translation: CASSTRRGRDYGYTF. Variable domain in full (rest from reference TRBV5-6 and TRBJ1-2): DAGVTQSPTHLIKTRGQQVTLRCSPKSGHDTVSWYQQALGQGPQFIFQYYEEEERQRGNFPDRFSGHQFPNYSSELNVNALLLGDSALYLCASSTRRGRDYGYTFGSGTRLTVV.